This passage covers 2 T cell receptor beta chains from one sample sequenced in a study of T cells after yellow fever vaccination. TCRdb analysed the 5' RACE reads with MiXCR anew, one entry per CDR3 protein. The sample lists 300,000 to 400,000 distinct CDR3 sequences; 7.5% to 9% were seen once. This specimen consisted of PBMCs, obtained on the day of the first yellow fever vaccination. These receptors came from a man aged 18 to 29 who received the YFV17D yellow fever vaccine.

The table lists this clonotype with a few counts. The V and J genes are TRBV4-3 and TRBJ2-7; D tentatively fits TRBD1 or TRBD2 (5 bases each). Germline V CDR1 and CDR2: LGHNA, YSLEER. The V gene lost 4 bases and the J gene lost 1 base, with 11 bases spanning the gap. This CDR3 is built from 14 residues. CDR3 residues: CASSRTGRSYEQYF. In nucleotides, the CDR3 is TGCGCCAGCAGCCGAACGGGGCGATCCTACGAGCAGTACTTC.

The sample holds a few counts of this clonotype. The chain joins TRBV7-2 to TRBJ2-1, with 9 positions matching TRBD2. With 6 bases clipped from V and 8 bases from J, the junction kept 5 bases outside the gene matches. Germline V gene lookup returns CDR1 SGHTA and CDR2 FQGNSA. The CDR3 has 13 amino acids. For the CDR3, the DNA is TGTGCCAGCAGGTCACTAGCGGGCGATGAGCAGTTCTTC. It yields the protein CASRSLAGDEQFF.